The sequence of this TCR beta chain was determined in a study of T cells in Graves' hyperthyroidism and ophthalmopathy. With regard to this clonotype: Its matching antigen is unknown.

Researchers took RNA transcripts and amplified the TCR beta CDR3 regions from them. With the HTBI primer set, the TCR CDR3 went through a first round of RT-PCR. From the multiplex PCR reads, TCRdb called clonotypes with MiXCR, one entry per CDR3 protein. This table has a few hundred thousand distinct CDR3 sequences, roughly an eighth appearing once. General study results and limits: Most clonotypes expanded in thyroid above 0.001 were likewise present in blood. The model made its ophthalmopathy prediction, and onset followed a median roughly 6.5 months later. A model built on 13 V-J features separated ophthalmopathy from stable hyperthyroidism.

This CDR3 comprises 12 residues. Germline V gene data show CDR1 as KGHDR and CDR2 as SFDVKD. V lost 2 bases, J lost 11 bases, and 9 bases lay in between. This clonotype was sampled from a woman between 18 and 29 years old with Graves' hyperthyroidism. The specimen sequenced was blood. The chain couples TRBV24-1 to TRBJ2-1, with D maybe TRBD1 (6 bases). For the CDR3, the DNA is TGTGCCACCAGTGATTCACAGGGTCAGCAGTTCTTC. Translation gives CATSDSQGQQFF.